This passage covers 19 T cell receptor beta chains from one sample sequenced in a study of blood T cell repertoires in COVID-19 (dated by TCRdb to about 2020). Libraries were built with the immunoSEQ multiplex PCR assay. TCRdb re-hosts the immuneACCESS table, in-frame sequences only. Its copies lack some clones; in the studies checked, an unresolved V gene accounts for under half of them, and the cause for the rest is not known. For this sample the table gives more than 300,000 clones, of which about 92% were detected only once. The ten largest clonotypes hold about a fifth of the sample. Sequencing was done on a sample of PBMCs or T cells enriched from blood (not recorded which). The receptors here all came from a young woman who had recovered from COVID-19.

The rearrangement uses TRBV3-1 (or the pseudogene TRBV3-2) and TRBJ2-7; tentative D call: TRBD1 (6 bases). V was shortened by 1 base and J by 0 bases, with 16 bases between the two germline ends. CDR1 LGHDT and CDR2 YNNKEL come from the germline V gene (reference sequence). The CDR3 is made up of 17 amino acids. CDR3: CASSQVSGQGVSYEQYF. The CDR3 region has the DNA TGTGCCAGCAGCCAAGTTTCGGGACAAGGAGTCTCCTACGAGCAGTACTTC.

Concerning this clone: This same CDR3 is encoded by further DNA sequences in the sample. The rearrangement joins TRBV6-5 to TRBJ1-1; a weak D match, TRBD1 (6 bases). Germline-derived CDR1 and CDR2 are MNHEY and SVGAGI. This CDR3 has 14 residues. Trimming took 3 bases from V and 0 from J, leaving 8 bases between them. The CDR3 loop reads CASSYQGMNTEAFF. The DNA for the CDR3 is TGTGCCAGCAGTTATCAGGGGATGAACACTGAAGCTTTCTTT.

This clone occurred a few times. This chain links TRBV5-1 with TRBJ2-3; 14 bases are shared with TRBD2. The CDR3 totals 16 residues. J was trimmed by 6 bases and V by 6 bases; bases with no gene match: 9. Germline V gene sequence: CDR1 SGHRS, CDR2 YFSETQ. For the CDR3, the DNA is TGCGCCAGCACATCCGGGACTAGCGGGGGTTTTGATACGCAGTATTTT. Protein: CASTSGTSGGFDTQYF.

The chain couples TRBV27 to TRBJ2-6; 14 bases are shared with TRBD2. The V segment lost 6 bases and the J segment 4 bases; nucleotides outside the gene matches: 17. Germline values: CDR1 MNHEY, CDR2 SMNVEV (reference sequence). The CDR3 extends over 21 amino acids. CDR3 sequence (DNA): TGTGCCAGCAGAGACCGTCCGGGACTAGCGGGAGCTCTAGGGGGGGCCAACGTCCTGACTTTC. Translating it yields CASRDRPGLAGALGGANVLTF.

The CDR3 region has the DNA TGTGCCAGCAGTTTCGGTCAGGGGAGCACAGATACGCAGTATTTT. This gives the protein CASSFGQGSTDTQYF. The chain carries TRBV28 and TRBJ2-3; possible D gene TRBD1, 6 bases. CDR3 size: 15 residues. V shed 3 bases and J shed 0 bases, with 10 bases lying between them. Germline loops: CDR1 MDHEN, CDR2 SYDVKM. The variable domain in full, completed from reference TRBV28 and TRBJ2-3, reads DVKVTQSSRYLVKRTGEKVFLECVQDMDHENMFWYRQDPGLGLRLIYFSYDVKMKEKGDIPEGYSVSREKKERFSLILESASTNQTSMYLCASSFGQGSTDTQYFGPGTRLTVL.

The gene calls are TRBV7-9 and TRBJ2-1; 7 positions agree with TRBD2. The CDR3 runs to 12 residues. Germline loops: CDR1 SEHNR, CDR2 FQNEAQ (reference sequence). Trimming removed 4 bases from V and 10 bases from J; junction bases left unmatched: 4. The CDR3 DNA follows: TGTGCCAGCAGCTGGGACTACGCAGAGCAGTTCTTC. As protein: CASSWDYAEQFF. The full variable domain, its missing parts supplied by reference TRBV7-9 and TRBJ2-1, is DTGVSQNPRHKITKRGQNVTFRCDPISEHNRLYWYRQTLGQGPEFLTYFQNEAQLEKSRLLSDRFSAERPKGSFSTLEIQRTEQGDSAMYLCASSWDYAEQFFGPGTRLTVL.

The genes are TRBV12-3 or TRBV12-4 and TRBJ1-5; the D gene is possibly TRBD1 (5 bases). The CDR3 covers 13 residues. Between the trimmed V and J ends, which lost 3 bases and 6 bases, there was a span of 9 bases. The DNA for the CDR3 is TGTGCCAGCAGTTTTACCGGGGGTCAGCCCCAGCATTTT. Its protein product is CASSFTGGQPQHF.

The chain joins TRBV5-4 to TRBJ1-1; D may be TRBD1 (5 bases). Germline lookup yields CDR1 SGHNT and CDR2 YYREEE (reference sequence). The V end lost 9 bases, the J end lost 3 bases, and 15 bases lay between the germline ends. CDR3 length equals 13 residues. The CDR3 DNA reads TGTGCCAATGGAAGGGGCGGCTACACTGAAGCTTTCTTT. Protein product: CANGRGGYTEAFF.

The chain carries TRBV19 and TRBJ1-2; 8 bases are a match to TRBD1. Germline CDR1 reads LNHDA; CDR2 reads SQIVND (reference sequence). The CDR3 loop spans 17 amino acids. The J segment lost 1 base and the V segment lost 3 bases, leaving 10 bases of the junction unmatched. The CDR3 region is CASSIGPGQGYNYGYTF. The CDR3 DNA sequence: TGTGCCAGTAGTATTGGGCCCGGACAGGGATATAACTATGGCTACACCTTC.

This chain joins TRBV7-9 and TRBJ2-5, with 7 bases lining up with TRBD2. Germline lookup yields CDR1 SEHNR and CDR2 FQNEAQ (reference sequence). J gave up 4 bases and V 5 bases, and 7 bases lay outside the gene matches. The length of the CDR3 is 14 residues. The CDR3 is CASSKTSSRETQYF. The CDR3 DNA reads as TGTGCCAGCAGCAAGACTAGCTCTCGAGAGACCCAGTACTTC.

The CDR3 region is CASSIAASGTDTQYF. The CDR3 nucleotides are TGTGCCAGTAGTATAGCGGCTAGCGGCACAGATACGCAGTATTTT. This chain links TRBV19 with TRBJ2-3; TRBD2 is a possible D gene (6 bases). Looked up from germline, CDR1 is LNHDA and CDR2 is SQIVND (reference sequence). V was cut by 1 base and J by 1 base, with 9 bases left in between. The CDR3 is 15 amino acids.

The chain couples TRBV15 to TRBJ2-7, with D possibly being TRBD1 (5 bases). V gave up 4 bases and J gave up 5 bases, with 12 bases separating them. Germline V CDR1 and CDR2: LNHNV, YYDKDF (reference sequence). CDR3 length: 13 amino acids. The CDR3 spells CATSKGPTDEQYF. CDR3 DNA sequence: TGTGCCACCAGCAAGGGGCCGACCGACGAGCAGTACTTC.

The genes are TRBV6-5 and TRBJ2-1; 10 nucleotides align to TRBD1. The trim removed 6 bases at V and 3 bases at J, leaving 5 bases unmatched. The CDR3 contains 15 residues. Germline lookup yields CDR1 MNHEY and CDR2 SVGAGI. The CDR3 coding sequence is TGTGCCAGCAGGACAGGACAGGGGGGCTACAATGAGCAGTTCTTC. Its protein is CASRTGQGGYNEQFF.

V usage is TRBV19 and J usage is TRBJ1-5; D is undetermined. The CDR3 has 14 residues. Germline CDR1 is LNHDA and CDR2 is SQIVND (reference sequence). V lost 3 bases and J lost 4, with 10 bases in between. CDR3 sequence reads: CASSMTGWNQPQHF. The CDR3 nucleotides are TGTGCCAGTAGTATGACGGGGTGGAATCAGCCCCAGCATTTT.

CDR3 loop: CASSILSGQGAIYGYTF. DNA of the CDR3: TGTGCCAGTAGTATATTATCGGGACAGGGGGCGATCTATGGCTACACCTTC. This chain links TRBV19 with TRBJ1-2; TRBD1 matches 12 bases. V shed 2 bases and J 4 bases; nucleotides not matched to a gene: 8. This CDR3 has 17 residues. The germline CDR1 and CDR2 sequences are LNHDA and SQIVND (reference sequence).

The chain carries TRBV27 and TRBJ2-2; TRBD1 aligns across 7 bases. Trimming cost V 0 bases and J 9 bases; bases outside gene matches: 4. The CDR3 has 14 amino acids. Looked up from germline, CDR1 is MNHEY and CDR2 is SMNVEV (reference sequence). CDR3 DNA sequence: TGTGCCAGCAGTTTATCAGGGGGCGAGAGGGAGCTGTTTTTT. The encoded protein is CASSLSGGERELFF.

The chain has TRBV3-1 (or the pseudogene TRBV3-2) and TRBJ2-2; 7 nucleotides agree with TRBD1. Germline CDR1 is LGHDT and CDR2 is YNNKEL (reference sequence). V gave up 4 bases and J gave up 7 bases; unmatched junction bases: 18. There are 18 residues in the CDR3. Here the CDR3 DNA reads TGTGCCAGCAGCCGACCCCCTACAGGGGCCCGGTGGGGCGGGGAGCTGTTTTTT. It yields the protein CASSRPPTGARWGGELFF.

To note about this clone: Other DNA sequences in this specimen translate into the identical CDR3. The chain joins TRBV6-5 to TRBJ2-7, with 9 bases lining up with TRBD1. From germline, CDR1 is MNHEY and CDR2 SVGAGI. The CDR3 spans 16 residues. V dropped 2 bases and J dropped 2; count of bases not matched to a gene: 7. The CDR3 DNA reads TGTGCCAGCAGTTACAGCCTGGGACAGGGAACCTACGAGCAGTACTTC. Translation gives CASSYSLGQGTYEQYF.

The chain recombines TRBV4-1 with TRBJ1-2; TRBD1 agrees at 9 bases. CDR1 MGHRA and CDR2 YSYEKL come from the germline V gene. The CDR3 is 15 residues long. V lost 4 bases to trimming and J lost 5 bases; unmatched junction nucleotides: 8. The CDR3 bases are TGCGCCAGCAGCCGACTTACAGGGGGCGCGTATGGCTACACCTTC. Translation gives CASSRLTGGAYGYTF.